The 22 T cell receptor beta chains below were found in one sample sequenced in a study of technical replicates of blood from a handful of donors. Data came from immunoSEQ multiplex PCR; TCRdb stores just in-frame clones and leaves some out. Of nearly 80,000 clones in the sample, more than 85% were seen once. Sequenced material: T cells isolated from PBMCs. The origin of the receptors is a human donor in good health.

V gene TRBV7-3 combines with J gene TRBJ2-5, with 7 bases that match TRBD1. Germline values: CDR1 SGHTA, CDR2 FQGTGA. V was pared by 5 bases and J by 7 bases, with 7 bases of the junction left unmatched. The CDR3 has 13 residues. DNA for the CDR3: TGTGCCAGCAGCAGACAGGGCGACGGGACCCAGTACTTC. Residues: CASSRQGDGTQYF.

The V gene is TRBV5-8, the J gene TRBJ2-1; 8 bases align to TRBD1. There are 15 residues in the CDR3. The V gene's germline CDR1 is SGHTS and CDR2 YDEGEE. With 3 bases clipped from V and 0 bases from J, the junction kept 2 bases outside the gene matches. Here the CDR3 DNA reads TGTGCCAGCAGCTACAGGGGGAGCTCCTACAATGAGCAGTTCTTC. Amino acids: CASSYRGSSYNEQFF.

This clone was counted a single time. The rearrangement joins TRBV7-3 to TRBJ2-1; 7 bases line up with TRBD2. The CDR3 runs to 15 residues. V shed 5 bases, J shed 7 bases, and the junction held 11 bases outside the gene matches. CDR1 SGHTA and CDR2 FQGTGA come from the germline V gene. The CDR3 region is CASSLFRGGPNEQFF. CDR3 coding DNA: TGTGCCAGCAGCCTATTTCGGGGAGGGCCGAATGAGCAGTTCTTC.

The V and J genes are TRBV6-1 and TRBJ2-1; TRBD2 matches at 7 bases. Unmatched junction bases numbered 10, after V lost 10 bases and J lost 4 bases. CDR1 and CDR2 from the germline V gene are MNHNS and SASEGT. The CDR3 runs to 14 residues. CDR3 amino acids: CAISTSALYNEQFF. In DNA, the CDR3 is TGTGCCATCTCAACTAGCGCCCTATACAATGAGCAGTTCTTC.

This sequence joins TRBV7-2 and TRBJ2-7; D not certain. Deletions cut 1 base from V and 0 bases from J, with 7 bases between. The V gene's germline CDR1 is SGHTA and CDR2 FQGNSA. The CDR3 is 14 amino acids. The CDR3 reads CASSLVESSYEQYF. CDR3 in DNA: TGTGCCAGCAGCTTAGTAGAGAGCTCCTACGAGCAGTACTTC. The variable domain in full, completed from reference TRBV7-2 and TRBJ2-7, reads GAGVSQSPSNKVTEKGKDVELRCDPISGHTALYWYRQSLGQGLEFLIYFQGNSAPDKSGLPSDRFSAERTGGSVSTLTIQRTQQEDSAVYLCASSLVESSYEQYFGPGTRLTVT.

The gene calls are TRBV9 and TRBJ1-1; 7 nucleotides agree with TRBD1. The CDR3 is made up of 15 amino acids. V shed 3 bases, J shed 2 bases, and the junction held 7 bases outside the gene matches. Germline CDR1 SGDLS, CDR2 YYNGEE. The CDR3 is CASSETGQPNTEAFF. For the CDR3, the DNA is TGTGCCAGCAGCGAAACGGGACAGCCTAACACTGAAGCTTTCTTT.

This chain joins TRBV19 and TRBJ1-5, with TRBD1 as a possible D gene (5 bases). V was cut by 11 bases and J by 3 bases, with 11 bases left in between. The CDR3 contains 12 residues. Germline V gene sequence: CDR1 LNHDA, CDR2 SQIVND (reference sequence). The CDR3 spells CAAGRINQPQHF. The CDR3 DNA reads as TGTGCCGCGGGACGGATCAATCAGCCCCAGCATTTT.

The J gene is TRBJ2-5, the V gene TRBV5-1; D is undetermined. V was trimmed by 0 bases and J by 5 bases, leaving 14 bases between them. Per germline, CDR1 SGHRS and CDR2 YFSETQ. The CDR3 sequence is 15 residues long. This CDR3 reads CASSLGVAEPETQYF. For the CDR3, the DNA is TGCGCCAGCAGCTTGGGAGTTGCGGAGCCGGAGACCCAGTACTTC.

Of note for this clone: The same CDR3 arises from other DNA sequences in this sample as well. The CDR3, as DNA: TGTGCCAGCAGCTTAGGACTCACAGATACGCAGTATTTT. It encodes CASSLGLTDTQYF. J is TRBJ2-3 and V is TRBV7-3, with a tentative D call TRBD2 (5 bases). Trimming stripped 2 bases from V and 2 bases from J, with 5 bases between. The germline CDR1 and CDR2 sequences are SGHTA and FQGTGA. This CDR3 comprises 13 residues.

In this sample, this clone turned up once. The chain has TRBV4-2 and TRBJ2-1, with TRBD1 matching over 7 bases. This CDR3 contains 14 residues. Germline V CDR1 and CDR2: LGHNA, YNFKEQ. V gave up 6 bases and J gave up 3 bases; unmatched junction bases: 5. CDR3: CASRVDRHYNEQFF. In DNA form, the CDR3 reads TGTGCCAGCAGAGTGGACAGGCACTACAATGAGCAGTTCTTC.

This clone has just one count. The rearrangement links TRBV13 to TRBJ2-1; 8 nucleotides line up with TRBD2. CDR1 is PRHDT and CDR2 is FYEKMQ in the germline V gene (reference sequence). V gave up 0 bases and J gave up 5 bases; unmatched junction bases: 9. This CDR3 comprises 17 residues. Here the CDR3 reads CASSLGVTSGSNNEQFF. The CDR3 DNA follows: TGTGCCAGCAGCTTAGGAGTAACTAGCGGATCTAACAATGAGCAGTTCTTC.

The chain joins TRBV7-9 to TRBJ1-3; D perhaps matches TRBD1 (5 bases). V shed 5 bases and J shed 0 bases, with 11 bases lying between them. Germline assignment: CDR1 SEHNR and CDR2 FQNEAQ (reference sequence). The CDR3 runs to 15 residues. The CDR3 sequence is CASSRDRFSGNTIYF. CDR3 DNA sequence: TGTGCCAGCAGCCGTGACAGATTCTCTGGAAACACCATATATTTT.

In regard to this clone: At one end, the junction sequence differs from germline, possibly due to a read error. The chain joins TRBV7-7 to TRBJ2-5, with TRBD2 as a possible D gene (6 bases). The CDR3 consists of 14 residues. The germline gives CDR1 SSHAT, CDR2 FNYEAQ (reference sequence). This CDR3 reads CASSSGGVEETQYF. In DNA, the CDR3 is TGTGCTAGCAGCTCAGGAGGGGTTGAAGAGACCCAGTACTTC. The full variable domain, its missing parts supplied by reference TRBV7-7 and TRBJ2-5, is GAGVSQSPRYKVTKRGQDVTLRCDPISSHATLYWYQQALGQGPEFLTYFNYEAQPDKSGLPSDRFSAERPEGSISTLTIQRTEQRDSAMYRCASSSGGVEETQYFGPGTRLLVL.

The V call is TRBV6-5, the J call TRBJ1-3; D is uncertain. Between the trimmed V and J ends, which lost 0 bases and 0 bases, there was a span of 6 bases. This CDR3 has 15 residues. CDR1 and CDR2 (germline): MNHEY, SVGAGI. For the CDR3, the DNA is TGTGCCAGCAGTTACTCGCAGTACTCTGGAAACACCATATATTTT. Amino acid sequence: CASSYSQYSGNTIYF.

V usage is TRBV18 and J usage is TRBJ1-5, with 7 bases matching TRBD1. Germline lookup yields CDR1 KGHSH and CDR2 LQKENI. This CDR3 is 15 amino acids long. V lost 2 bases to trimming and J lost 3 bases; unmatched junction nucleotides: 4. This CDR3 is CASSPSDRDNQPQHF. DNA of the CDR3: TGTGCCAGCTCACCATCCGACAGGGACAATCAGCCCCAGCATTTT.

This clone was recorded only once. The rearrangement uses TRBV5-4 and TRBJ2-5; 7 nucleotides match TRBD1. V lost 4 bases and J lost 5; bases outside the gene matches: 17. Germline CDR1 reads SGHNT; CDR2 reads YYREEE (reference sequence). The CDR3 contains 17 residues. The CDR3: CASSQWTGLGSTETQYF. CDR3 coding DNA: TGTGCCAGCAGCCAATGGACAGGTTTGGGGTCCACCGAGACCCAGTACTTC.

V and J are TRBV29-1 and TRBJ2-7; TRBD2 matches 8 bases. Germline V gives CDR1 SQVTM, CDR2 ANQGSEA. V lost 3 bases, J lost 4 bases, and 5 bases stayed unmatched. The CDR3 totals 13 residues. The CDR3, as DNA: TGCAGCGTTGAGACTAGCGCCGAATACGAGCAGTACTTC. Its protein product is CSVETSAEYEQYF.

V gene TRBV4-1 combines with J gene TRBJ2-7; 15 positions agree with TRBD2. Germline CDR1 MGHRA, CDR2 YSYEKL. The CDR3 is 16 amino acids. The V and J ends lost 0 bases and 10 bases, in that order; junction bases with no gene match: 7. In nucleotides, the CDR3 is TGCGCCAGCAGCCAAGAATGGGGACTAGCGGGAGGAAGACAGTACTTC. Its translation: CASSQEWGLAGGRQYF.

This sequence joins TRBV7-9 and TRBJ1-1, with D hard to call. The V end was cut by 5 bases, the J end by 11 bases, with 12 bases between. The CDR3 totals 11 residues. CDR1 SEHNR and CDR2 FQNEAQ come from the germline V gene (reference sequence). Here the CDR3 DNA reads TGTGCCAGCAGCCCCCAGAGGGTTGCTTTCTTT. It is translated as CASSPQRVAFF.

The CDR3 spells CASSYLGHRNTEAFF. The CDR3 DNA reads as TGTGCCAGCAGTTACCTAGGACATAGGAACACTGAAGCTTTCTTT. The chain recombines TRBV27 with TRBJ1-1, with D possibly being TRBD1 (5 bases). Germline lookup yields CDR1 MNHEY and CDR2 SMNVEV (reference sequence). Trimming removed 4 bases at V and 1 base at J, with 13 bases between. The CDR3 contains 15 residues.

The genes are TRBV6-1 and TRBJ2-1, with D possibly matching TRBD1 (5 bases). V dropped 5 bases and J dropped 2 bases, with 10 bases sitting between them. Germline V gene data show CDR1 as MNHNS and CDR2 as SASEGT. The CDR3 has 14 amino acids. For the CDR3, the DNA is TGTGCCAGCAGTCTAGGACAACCCTACAATGAGCAGTTCTTC. Protein: CASSLGQPYNEQFF.

The sample holds one count of this clone. The chain combines TRBV11-3 with TRBJ2-6; D might be TRBD2 (6 bases). CDR1 is SGHNT and CDR2 is YENEEA in the germline V gene. V was shortened by 3 bases and J by 2 bases, with 14 bases between the two germline ends. This CDR3 is built from 17 residues. The chain's CDR3 is CASSFHKGEAGANVLTF. The CDR3 DNA sequence: TGTGCCAGCAGCTTCCATAAAGGGGAGGCTGGGGCCAACGTCCTGACTTTC. The full variable domain, its missing parts supplied by reference TRBV11-3 and TRBJ2-6, is EAGVVQSPRYKIIEKKQPVAFWCNPISGHNTLYWYLQNLGQGPELLIRYENEEAVDDSQLPKDRFSAERLKGVDSTLKIQPAELGDSAVYLCASSFHKGEAGANVLTFGAGSRLTVL.